The next 26 T cell receptor beta chains were all read from a single sample in a study of T-cell memory formation after mild COVID-19. From the 5' RACE reads, TCRdb called clonotypes with MiXCR, one entry per CDR3 protein. The repertoire holds around 450,000 distinct CDR3 sequences, with 20% as singletons. Sample: PBMCs or a T cell subset sorted from them (not recorded which). Receptors were obtained from an adult woman who had mild COVID-19 (a few samples of this study predate the infection). Cell type and time point are not known.

This clonotype was counted only a few times. The chain couples TRBV30 to TRBJ2-1, with D possibly TRBD2 on 5 matching bases. Deletions cut 0 bases from V and 11 bases from J, with 17 bases between. Germline V gene sequence: CDR1 GTSNPN, CDR2 SVGIG (reference sequence). The CDR3 is 14 residues long. The CDR3 DNA sequence: TGTGCCTGGAGTGTTCGGGGTTCCGGGCAGCAGCAGTTCTTC. It codes for CAWSVRGSGQQQFF.

The chain links TRBV5-1 to TRBJ2-2, with 12 bases fitting TRBD2. The CDR3 is made up of 16 amino acids. Trimming removed 4 bases from V and 7 bases from J; junction bases left unmatched: 8. Germline CDR1 and CDR2: SGHRS and YFSETQ. The CDR3 spells CASSPRLAGASGELFF. The CDR3 nucleotides read TGCGCCAGCAGCCCCAGACTAGCGGGAGCGAGCGGGGAGCTGTTTTTT.

The sample holds a few counts of this clonotype. The V gene is TRBV20-1, the J gene TRBJ1-4; D perhaps matches TRBD1 (6 bases). Germline values: CDR1 DFQATT, CDR2 SNEGSKA (reference sequence). Trimming took 3 bases from V and 2 from J, leaving 7 bases between them. This CDR3 has 13 residues. In DNA form, the CDR3 reads TGCAGTGCTAGGGGGGGCACTAATGAAAAACTGTTTTTT. Its translation is CSARGGTNEKLFF.

This clonotype turned up a few times. The chain links TRBV15 to TRBJ2-1, with 8 bases matching TRBD2. The CDR3 runs to 14 residues. In germline, CDR1 is LNHNV, CDR2 YYDKDF (reference sequence). V lost 3 bases and J lost 10; bases outside the gene matches: 8. CDR3 in DNA: TGTGCCACCAGCAGCCGGCGGGGGGCCAAGGAGCAGTTCTTC. This sequence encodes CATSSRRGAKEQFF.

The J gene is TRBJ1-1, the V gene TRBV12-3 or TRBV12-4; D gene uncertain. V was trimmed by 7 bases and J by 1 base, leaving 10 bases between them. The CDR3 length is 13 residues. The CDR3 DNA sequence: TGTGCCAGCACCGTGGGTGGGAACACTGAAGCTTTCTTT. The encoded protein is CASTVGGNTEAFF.

This clonotype came up a few times. V and J are TRBV7-2 and TRBJ2-3, with 13 bases fitting TRBD2. Per the germline V gene, CDR1 is SGHTA and CDR2 is FQGNSA. The CDR3 has 16 residues. Trimming removed 5 bases from V and 4 bases from J; junction bases left unmatched: 6. Written as DNA, the CDR3 is TGTGCCAGCAGCCCGCGACTAGCGGGAGGTTCAGATACGCAGTATTTT. It translates to CASSPRLAGGSDTQYF.

This clonotype came up a few times. The J gene is TRBJ1-2, the V gene TRBV25-1, with 11 bases lining up with TRBD1. Trimming cost V 10 bases and J 2 bases; bases outside gene matches: 3. This CDR3 comprises 13 residues. Germline V gene data show CDR1 as MGHDK and CDR2 as SYGVNS. The CDR3 sequence is CATGQGANYGYTF. The DNA of the CDR3 is TGTGCCACCGGACAGGGGGCGAACTATGGCTACACCTTC.

The chain is built from TRBV20-1 and TRBJ2-7, with TRBD1 matching 7 bases. The V gene end was trimmed by 0 bases and the J gene end by 3 bases; junction bases not matched to a gene: 5. From germline, CDR1 is DFQATT and CDR2 SNEGSKA (reference sequence). The CDR3 spans 14 residues. CDR3 region: CSARDLRQGYEQYF. The DNA of the CDR3 is TGCAGTGCTAGAGATCTGCGACAGGGCTACGAGCAGTACTTC.

This clonotype was recorded a few times. V gene TRBV25-1 combines with J gene TRBJ1-6; maybe TRBD1 (5 bases). Per germline, CDR1 MGHDK and CDR2 SYGVNS. The CDR3 runs 15 residues. Trimming left V 6 bases short and J 7 bases short, with 16 bases between. Here the CDR3 DNA reads TGTGCCAGCAGCGTTTCGGGGCAGTGGAATTCACCCCTCCACTTT. Translated: CASSVSGQWNSPLHF.

This clonotype was counted many times. This chain joins TRBV5-1 and TRBJ2-2; D gene ambiguous. Trimming pared 1 base from V and 0 bases from J, leaving 7 bases between. Germline values: CDR1 SGHRS, CDR2 YFSETQ. The length of the CDR3 is 15 residues. CDR3 in DNA: TGCGCCAGCAGCTTGAGGTCCGCGAACACCGGGGAGCTGTTTTTT. Amino acids: CASSLRSANTGELFF.

The rearrangement uses TRBV6-6 and TRBJ2-6; TRBD2 agrees at 7 bases. V gave up 8 bases and J gave up 4 bases; unmatched junction bases: 8. CDR3 size: 15 residues. Germline loops: CDR1 MNHNY, CDR2 SVGAGI (reference sequence). The CDR3 sequence is CASSSAGVGANVLTF. CDR3 DNA: TGTGCCAGCTCATCTGCGGGGGTCGGGGCCAACGTCCTGACTTTC.

This clonotype has at least ten counts. This chain uses TRBV5-1 with TRBJ1-6; D remains ambiguous. This CDR3 spans 15 amino acids. The V gene lost 4 bases and the J gene lost 0 bases, with 8 bases spanning the gap. In germline, CDR1 is SGHRS, CDR2 YFSETQ. CDR3 residues: CASSPGSSYNSPLHF. The CDR3 coding sequence is TGCGCCAGCAGCCCTGGCAGCTCCTATAATTCACCCCTCCACTTT.

The rearrangement joins TRBV29-1 to TRBJ2-1; 7 positions match TRBD1. Per the germline V gene, CDR1 is SQVTM and CDR2 is ANQGSEA. The CDR3 sequence is 15 residues long. Trimming took 3 bases from V and 3 from J; bases not matched to a gene: 8. CDR3 sequence reads: CSVEDWTGGYNEQFF. The CDR3 DNA is TGCAGCGTTGAGGATTGGACAGGTGGCTACAATGAGCAGTTCTTC.

The V gene is TRBV5-1, the J gene TRBJ2-3, with 10 bases that match TRBD2. With 10 bases clipped from V and 4 bases from J, the junction kept 18 bases outside the gene matches. Germline V gives CDR1 SGHRS, CDR2 YFSETQ. This CDR3 region has 17 residues. CDR3 nucleotides: TGCGCCTCCAAGGGCAGCGGGGGGGGCACGGCGGCAGATACGCAGTATTTT. This encodes CASKGSGGGTAADTQYF.

This clonotype was picked up many times. CDR3 residues: CASSLIPGQGLGAEAFF. The DNA for the CDR3 is TGTGCCAGCAGCTTAATACCGGGACAGGGCCTCGGGGCTGAAGCTTTCTTT. V is TRBV11-2 and J is TRBJ1-1; 9 bases are a match to TRBD1. From germline, CDR1 is SGHAT and CDR2 FQNNGV. The J segment lost 6 bases and the V segment lost 2 bases, leaving 13 bases of the junction unmatched. This CDR3 comprises 17 residues.

This clonotype occurred a few times. The chain couples TRBV12-3 or TRBV12-4 to TRBJ2-5, with D uncertain. The V end lost 3 bases, the J end lost 1 base, and 9 bases lay between the germline ends. This CDR3 has 14 residues. CDR3 sequence reads: CASSFGRVQETQYF. Written as DNA, the CDR3 is TGTGCCAGCAGTTTTGGGCGAGTCCAAGAGACCCAGTACTTC.

The V call is TRBV12-3 or TRBV12-4, the J call TRBJ2-3; D gene uncertain. The CDR3 is 11 residues long. Between the trimmed V and J ends, which lost 2 bases and 8 bases, there was a span of 5 bases. This CDR3 is CASSLKTTQYF. In DNA form, the CDR3 reads TGTGCCAGCAGTTTAAAGACTACGCAGTATTTT.

This clonotype was counted only a few times. The gene calls are TRBV20-1 and TRBJ2-7, with D perhaps matching TRBD2 (5 bases). The CDR3 covers 12 residues. V lost 3 bases and J lost 2, with 8 bases in between. From germline, CDR1 is DFQATT and CDR2 SNEGSKA (reference sequence). The CDR3 region has the DNA TGCAGTGCTAGTAGAGGGACCTACGAGCAGTACTTC. Translated, it gives CSASRGTYEQYF.

There are many counts of this clonotype. The chain recombines TRBV5-1 with TRBJ2-7, with 7 positions matching TRBD1. This CDR3 comprises 14 residues. CDR1 and CDR2 from the germline V gene are SGHRS and YFSETQ. V dropped 4 bases and J dropped 1; count of bases not matched to a gene: 5. The CDR3 sequence: CASSREGQSYEQYF. The CDR3 bases are TGCGCCAGCAGCCGTGAGGGACAGTCCTACGAGCAGTACTTC.

This clonotype was detected a few times. The chain links TRBV4-2 to TRBJ2-5, with TRBD2 identical over 8 bases. V was pared by 1 base and J by 5 bases, with 9 bases of the junction left unmatched. The CDR3 totals 16 residues. Looked up from germline, CDR1 is LGHNA and CDR2 is YNFKEQ. DNA of the CDR3: TGTGCCAGCAGCCAAGCCTCGGGAGGGCGAGGGGAGACCCAGTACTTC. It codes for CASSQASGGRGETQYF.

This rearrangement joins TRBV15 to TRBJ2-3; tentatively, D is TRBD1 (6 bases). Germline V CDR1 and CDR2: LNHNV, YYDKDF (reference sequence). The CDR3 spans 14 residues. V was shortened by 7 bases and J by 3 bases, with 14 bases between the two germline ends. In DNA, the CDR3 is TGTGCCACCAATGACAGGCCCTGGACAGATACGCAGTATTTT. The encoded protein is CATNDRPWTDTQYF.

In this sample, this clonotype turned up a few times. The chain is built from TRBV7-2 and TRBJ1-1, with TRBD1 matching over 9 bases. This CDR3 is built from 18 residues. Germline CDR1 is SGHTA and CDR2 is FQGNSA. The V segment lost 5 bases and the J segment 2 bases; nucleotides outside the gene matches: 15. This CDR3 reads CASSQGIRQGGRNTEAFF. In DNA form, the CDR3 reads TGTGCCAGCAGCCAAGGTATTCGACAGGGGGGACGCAACACTGAAGCTTTCTTT.

The rearrangement links TRBV7-6 to TRBJ2-3; 11 bases are a match to TRBD2. The germline CDR1 and CDR2 sequences are SGHVS and FNYEAQ. Losses at the gene ends were 4 bases for V and 7 bases for J; bases not matched to a gene: 7. The CDR3 totals 15 residues. Here the CDR3 reads CASSSLSGRAYTQYF. CDR3 nucleotides: TGTGCCAGCAGCTCTCTTAGCGGGAGGGCGTATACGCAGTATTTT.

Here the CDR3 DNA reads TGTGCCAGCAGTTACTCGGGCGGAGGAAGGTACGAGCAGTACTTC. It yields the protein CASSYSGGGRYEQYF. This chain connects TRBV6-6 to TRBJ2-7, with D possibly being TRBD2 (5 bases). V lost 0 bases and J lost 4, with 13 bases in between. The CDR3 is 15 amino acids. The germline V gene encodes CDR1 MNHNY and CDR2 SVGAGI (reference sequence).

This clonotype came up a few times. The chain has TRBV20-1 and TRBJ1-6; unclear D gene. The CDR3 extends over 14 amino acids. Germline V gene lookup returns CDR1 DFQATT and CDR2 SNEGSKA (reference sequence). The V and J ends lost 2 bases and 7 bases respectively, with 12 bases between them. CDR3 sequence (DNA): TGCAGTGCTAGATACGGCTCTCTAAATTCACCCCTCCACTTT. It codes for CSARYGSLNSPLHF.

Ten or more counts support this clonotype. The chain joins TRBV5-1 to TRBJ2-7; 7 nucleotides match TRBD1. Losses at the gene ends were 3 bases for V and 2 bases for J; bases not matched to a gene: 5. Per germline, CDR1 SGHRS and CDR2 YFSETQ. This CDR3 is 14 amino acids long. The CDR3 is CASSSYGTAYEQYF. The CDR3, as DNA: TGCGCCAGCAGCTCCTACGGGACAGCCTACGAGCAGTACTTC.